Each of the 13 T cell receptor beta chains below was sequenced from the same sample in a study of cytomegalovirus exposure and HLA in healthy donors. Both 60 Vbeta primers and 13 Jbeta primers went into the PCR. Measured with immunoSEQ multiplex PCR; TCRdb has only the in-frame clones, and not every one. The repertoire has 130,000 or so clones, approximately 75% of them found once; the top ten carry approximately 4.2%. Input material: PBMCs. These TCRs come from a man in his fifties in good health and CMV-seropositive.

This clone has a count of ten or more. This chain joins TRBV6-1 and TRBJ1-5; D is unclear. Trimming pared 4 bases from V and 0 bases from J, leaving 10 bases between. Germline CDR1 MNHNS, CDR2 SASEGT. The CDR3 is made up of 15 amino acids. CDR3 DNA: TGTGCCAGCAGTGTAACATATTATAGCAATCAGCCCCAGCATTTT. It translates to CASSVTYYSNQPQHF.

The chain is built from TRBV27 and TRBJ2-3, with D tentatively TRBD2 (5 bases). This CDR3 is built from 14 residues. Germline loops: CDR1 MNHEY, CDR2 SMNVEV (reference sequence). Trimming cost V 6 bases and J 2 bases, with 12 bases left between them. CDR3 sequence reads: CASSPLDSTDTQYF. The DNA of the CDR3 is TGTGCCAGCAGCCCTTTGGACTCCACAGATACGCAGTATTTT.

The gene calls are TRBV11-2 and TRBJ2-7, with 7 bases lining up with TRBD1. This CDR3 has 14 residues. CDR1 is SGHAT and CDR2 is FQNNGV in the germline V gene. The trim removed 2 bases at V and 4 bases at J, leaving 5 bases unmatched. CDR3 protein: CASSLNRGRYEQYF. CDR3 bases: TGTGCCAGCAGCTTAAACAGGGGACGGTACGAGCAGTACTTC. The full variable domain, in which reference TRBV11-2 and TRBJ2-7 provide the parts outside the CDR3, is EAGVAQSPRYKIIEKRQSVAFWCNPISGHATLYWYQQILGQGPKLLIQFQNNGVVDDSQLPKDRFSAERLKGVDSTLKIQPAKLEDSAVYLCASSLNRGRYEQYFGPGTRLTVT.

This clone occurred once. The rearrangement links TRBV5-8 to TRBJ2-3, with 7 bases that match TRBD1. The J segment lost 1 base and the V segment lost 4 bases, leaving 3 bases of the junction unmatched. The CDR3 is made up of 14 amino acids. Germline V lookup: CDR1 SGHTS, CDR2 YDEGEE. The CDR3 loop reads CASSGDSGTDTQYF. CDR3 DNA: TGTGCCAGCAGCGGGGACAGCGGCACAGATACGCAGTATTTT.

V is TRBV5-1 and J is TRBJ1-4; D is perhaps TRBD1 (6 bases). This CDR3 is 15 amino acids long. Between the trimmed V and J ends, which lost 4 bases and 6 bases, there was a span of 16 bases. CDR1 and CDR2 from the germline V gene are SGHRS and YFSETQ. For the CDR3, the DNA is TGCGCCAGCAGCGCGCAGACGGACAGTTATGAAAAACTGTTTTTT. Its translation: CASSAQTDSYEKLFF. The full variable domain, completed using reference TRBV5-1 and TRBJ1-4, is KAGVTQTPRYLIKTRGQQVTLSCSPISGHRSVSWYQQTPGQGLQFLFEYFSETQRNKGNFPGRFSGRQFSNSRSEMNVSTLELGDSALYLCASSAQTDSYEKLFFGSGTQLSVL.

This clone came up a few times. This chain connects TRBV7-3 to TRBJ2-1, with 14 bases identical to TRBD2. V lost 6 bases, J lost 7 bases, and 5 bases stayed unmatched. There are 15 residues in the CDR3. CDR1 SGHTA and CDR2 FQGTGA come from the germline V gene. The CDR3: CASRLGTSGSNEQFF. The CDR3 DNA reads as TGTGCCAGCAGACTCGGGACTAGCGGGAGTAATGAGCAGTTCTTC. Variable domain in full (rest from reference TRBV7-3 and TRBJ2-1): GAGVSQTPSNKVTEKGKYVELRCDPISGHTALYWYRQSLGQGPEFLIYFQGTGAADDSGLPNDRFFAVRPEGSVSTLKIQRTERGDSAVYLCASRLGTSGSNEQFFGPGTRLTVL.

This clone appeared once. This chain links TRBV11-3 with TRBJ1-1, with D perhaps TRBD1 (5 bases). The CDR3 is 18 amino acids. Germline V gives CDR1 SGHNT, CDR2 YENEEA. Trimming left V 5 bases short and J 4 bases short, with 26 bases between. The CDR3 is CASSHQWGGERGSTEAFF. The CDR3 DNA reads TGTGCCAGCAGCCACCAGTGGGGCGGGGAACGGGGCAGCACTGAAGCTTTCTTT.

V is TRBV13 and J is TRBJ2-5; TRBD2 matches at 13 bases. The trim removed 3 bases at V and 4 bases at J, leaving 8 bases unmatched. This CDR3 is 17 amino acids long. Germline assignment: CDR1 PRHDT and CDR2 FYEKMQ (reference sequence). CDR3 protein: CASSFRLAGGTGETQYF. DNA for the CDR3: TGTGCCAGCAGCTTTAGACTAGCGGGGGGTACAGGAGAGACCCAGTACTTC.

V is TRBV5-6 and J is TRBJ1-3, with 10 bases identical to TRBD1. With V trimmed by 4 bases and J by 6 bases, 7 bases remained unmatched. The CDR3 consists of 15 residues. Germline V gene sequence: CDR1 SGHDT, CDR2 YYEEEE. The CDR3 DNA follows: TGTGCCAGCAGCCGCAGGGGACAGGGGTCAAACACCATATATTTT. Its protein product is CASSRRGQGSNTIYF.

In the case of this clone: The sample contains more than one DNA sequence encoding this CDR3. This CDR3 is CASSLGTGQETQYF. The CDR3 nucleotides are TGCGCCAGCAGCTTGGGGACAGGGCAAGAGACCCAGTACTTC. This chain links TRBV5-1 with TRBJ2-5, with TRBD1 matching 8 bases. The CDR3 sequence is 14 residues long. The germline V gene encodes CDR1 SGHRS and CDR2 YFSETQ. The junction had 0 bases not matched to a gene; V was cut back by 0 bases and J by 2 bases. The full variable domain, its missing parts supplied by reference TRBV5-1 and TRBJ2-5, is KAGVTQTPRYLIKTRGQQVTLSCSPISGHRSVSWYQQTPGQGLQFLFEYFSETQRNKGNFPGRFSGRQFSNSRSEMNVSTLELGDSALYLCASSLGTGQETQYFGPGTRLLVL.

This sequence joins TRBV5-4 and TRBJ1-2; 7 bases are a match to TRBD1. The CDR3 runs to 17 residues. V lost 4 bases and J lost 2; bases outside the gene matches: 14. Looked up from germline, CDR1 is SGHNT and CDR2 is YYREEE (reference sequence). CDR3 bases: TGTGCCAGCAGCCCGTTGGCTACTGACAGGGTGAACTATGGCTACACCTTC. This encodes CASSPLATDRVNYGYTF.

V is TRBV2 and J is TRBJ2-1; the match to TRBD2 covers 14 bases. Germline V gene sequence: CDR1 SNHLY, CDR2 FYNNEI. V dropped 6 bases and J dropped 9; count of bases not matched to a gene: 7. This CDR3 region has 15 residues. The CDR3 DNA is TGTGCCAGCAGACCGGGACTAGCGGGAGTCGGTGAGCAGTTCTTC. Amino acids: CASRPGLAGVGEQFF.

The chain couples TRBV18 to TRBJ2-1, with 9 bases matching TRBD1. CDR1 is KGHSH and CDR2 is LQKENI in the germline V gene. The CDR3 has 14 residues. Germline trimming cut 1 base from V and 7 bases from J; bases unmatched to any gene: 2. This chain's CDR3 is CASSPQTGGNEQFF. CDR3 in DNA: TGTGCCAGCTCACCACAGACAGGGGGGAATGAGCAGTTCTTC. The whole variable domain, remainder taken from reference TRBV18 and TRBJ2-1, is NAGVMQNPRHLVRRRGQEARLRCSPMKGHSHVYWYRQLPEEGLKFMVYLQKENIIDESGMPKERFSAEFPKEGPSILRIQQVVRGDSAAYFCASSPQTGGNEQFFGPGTRLTVL.